This T cell receptor (beta chain) was recorded in a study of spatial heterogeneity in lung cancer. With V trimmed by 4 bases and J by 7 bases, 10 bases remained unmatched. In germline, CDR1 is SGDLS, CDR2 YYNGEE. This CDR3 has 15 residues. General study findings and limits: Tumors with more nonsynonymous mutations had more expanded intratumoral alpha and beta TCRs.

TCRdb reprocessed the 5' RACE reads via MiXCR and lists one record per CDR3 protein. The table has fewer than 15,000 distinct CDR3 sequences, 5.6% seen once. Specified time point: sample taken at primary tumor resection. This clonotype was recorded at least ten times. Its specificity is not known. A library prepared for alpha chains yielded this beta chain as an off-target read; its size is of little meaning. Sequencing was performed on lung tumor tissue, taken at surgery. This sequence joins TRBV9 and TRBJ2-1, with 8 bases identical to TRBD2. This sequence was found in a female donor with early-stage non-small cell lung cancer. CDR3 DNA sequence: TGTGCCAGCAGCTTTCGGGAGGGCGTTTTAAATGAGCAGTTCTTC. This codes for CASSFREGVLNEQFF.